The 27 T cell receptor beta chains in this list originate from one sample, sequenced in a study of cytotoxic CD8 clonotypes in ibrutinib-treated CLL. The data were produced by immunoSEQ multiplex PCR, yet TCRdb's version contains in-frame clones alone and is incomplete. Altogether some 46,000 clones are present, about 72% being singletons, with the ten largest covering about 13%. This specimen consisted of PBMCs, obtained after 12 months of ibrutinib treatment. Receptor source: a human donor with chronic lymphocytic leukemia.

The rearrangement joins TRBV6-5 to TRBJ2-1; D call uncertain. V gave up 7 bases and J gave up 5 bases, with 15 bases separating them. Germline-derived CDR1 and CDR2 are MNHEY and SVGAGI. The length of the CDR3 is 14 residues. CDR3 loop: CASTKPGPDNEQFF. The CDR3 DNA follows: TGTGCCAGCACCAAACCGGGCCCGGACAATGAGCAGTTCTTC.

This clone occurred once. V and J are TRBV10-3 and TRBJ2-7; TRBD1 or TRBD2 may be the D gene (5 bases each). The CDR3 contains 13 residues. Germline assignment: CDR1 ENHRY and CDR2 SYGVKD. Trimming pared 10 bases from V and 2 bases from J, leaving 15 bases between. The chain's CDR3 is CATAGTQTYEQYF. CDR3 nucleotides: TGTGCCACTGCCGGGACGCAAACCTACGAGCAGTACTTC.

This rearrangement joins TRBV5-6 to TRBJ1-3; no firm D call. Trimming left V 4 bases short and J 6 bases short, with 11 bases between. Germline CDR1 SGHDT, CDR2 YYEEEE. The CDR3 covers 13 residues. Here the CDR3 DNA reads TGTGCCAGCAGCCTGGAAGTGCTAAACACCATATATTTT. Protein: CASSLEVLNTIYF.

This clone showed up just once. This sequence joins TRBV6-5 and TRBJ1-2; TRBD1 might be the D (5 bases). This CDR3 comprises 13 residues. V was pared by 7 bases and J by 3 bases, with 12 bases between. Germline V CDR1 and CDR2: MNHEY, SVGAGI. The CDR3 DNA reads as TGTGCCAGCAAAGTTGGGGGGGACTATGGCTACACCTTC. This translates into CASKVGGDYGYTF.

CDR3 region: CASSQENRAEGYTF. CDR3 DNA sequence: TGTGCCAGCAGCCAAGAGAACAGGGCGGAGGGCTACACCTTC. The rearrangement uses TRBV4-2 and TRBJ1-2; tentatively, D is TRBD1 (6 bases). CDR1 LGHNA and CDR2 YNFKEQ come from the germline V gene. This CDR3 region has 14 residues. V lost 0 bases, J lost 8 bases, and 13 bases lay in between.

The rearrangement uses TRBV9 and TRBJ2-1; 11 nucleotides line up with TRBD2. The CDR3 has 18 residues. CDR1 and CDR2 (germline): SGDLS, YYNGEE. After removal of 0 bases from V and 4 bases from J, the junction contained 9 bases not matched to a gene. The DNA for the CDR3 is TGTGCCAGCAGCGTAGTCCCCTCCTTAGCGGGAGGGTACAATGAGCAGTTCTTC. Its translation: CASSVVPSLAGGYNEQFF.

The V gene is TRBV14, the J gene TRBJ2-7; 10 bases match TRBD1. The V gene end was trimmed by 3 bases and the J gene end by 4 bases; junction bases not matched to a gene: 6. In germline, CDR1 is SGHDN, CDR2 FVKESK. The CDR3 is made up of 15 amino acids. The CDR3 bases are TGTGCCAGCAGCCACTTAAGACAGGGGGCGTACGAGCAGTACTTC. It translates to CASSHLRQGAYEQYF.

The chain uses TRBV7-3 and TRBJ1-3, with D possibly matching TRBD1 (5 bases). The V gene lost 2 bases and the J gene lost 2 bases, with 13 bases spanning the gap. The length of the CDR3 is 16 residues. Germline V gives CDR1 SGHTA, CDR2 FQGTGA. CDR3 sequence (DNA): TGTGCCAGCAGCTTAGATCCAGGGAGGGCTGGAAACACCATATATTTT. Amino acid sequence: CASSLDPGRAGNTIYF.

V gene TRBV7-9 combines with J gene TRBJ2-5; TRBD1 agrees at 8 bases. Per the germline V gene, CDR1 is SEHNR and CDR2 is FQNEAQ (reference sequence). Losses at the gene ends were 2 bases for V and 4 bases for J; bases not matched to a gene: 9. This CDR3 region has 16 residues. CDR3 protein: CASSLRTGLILETQYF. In nucleotides, the CDR3 is TGTGCCAGCAGCTTAAGGACAGGGCTAATCTTAGAGACCCAGTACTTC.

The J gene is TRBJ1-5, the V gene TRBV7-9, with a tentative D call TRBD1 (5 bases). The germline gives CDR1 SEHNR, CDR2 FQNEAQ (reference sequence). CDR3 length: 15 amino acids. Trimming took off 4 bases at V and 1 base at J, with 11 bases between the two ends. The CDR3 is CASSSPGLSNQPQHF. The CDR3 DNA follows: TGTGCCAGCAGCTCTCCGGGACTGAGCAATCAGCCCCAGCATTTT.

The chain has TRBV5-4 and TRBJ2-7, with 14 bases aligning to TRBD2. The germline gives CDR1 SGHNT, CDR2 YYREEE (reference sequence). Trimming cost V 3 bases and J 3 bases; bases outside gene matches: 5. This CDR3 has 16 amino acids. CDR3 nucleotides: TGTGCCAGCAGCTCTAAGGGACTAGCGGGAGTCTACGAGCAGTACTTC. Residues: CASSSKGLAGVYEQYF.

This clone was recorded once. J is TRBJ2-7 and V is TRBV19; D call uncertain. The length of the CDR3 is 14 residues. Germline CDR1 LNHDA, CDR2 SQIVND (reference sequence). V was clipped by 2 bases and J by 6 bases, with 14 bases between them. The CDR3 DNA reads TGTGCCAGTAGTATAAAGTTTAAGTCGAGCGAGCAGTACTTC. Protein product: CASSIKFKSSEQYF.

The chain recombines TRBV6-5 with TRBJ2-7; a possible D gene is TRBD2 (5 bases). The CDR3 is 15 amino acids. Germline-derived CDR1 and CDR2 are MNHEY and SVGAGI. Trimming took off 5 bases at V and 8 bases at J, with 22 bases between the two ends. The CDR3 sequence: CASSPIRTPSLKQYF. CDR3 DNA sequence: TGTGCCAGCAGTCCCATTCGGACTCCCTCCCTCAAGCAGTACTTC.

The V call is TRBV11-2, the J call TRBJ2-1; weak D call: TRBD1 (6 bases). The CDR3 covers 15 residues. V lost 1 base and J lost 5, with 12 bases in between. Germline loops: CDR1 SGHAT, CDR2 FQNNGV. The CDR3 nucleotides read TGTGCCAGCAGCTTAGGCCAGGGGCTAGACAATGAGCAGTTCTTC. Translation: CASSLGQGLDNEQFF.

V gene TRBV6-4 combines with J gene TRBJ2-7, with D possibly TRBD1 on 5 matching bases. V was pared by 4 bases and J by 0 bases, with 16 bases between. The CDR3 has 16 residues. Germline V gene data show CDR1 as MRHNA and CDR2 as SNTAGT. The CDR3 DNA sequence: TGTGCCAGCAGTGTACCCCAACAGGAGTACTCCTACGAGCAGTACTTC. Protein product: CASSVPQQEYSYEQYF.

In its sample, this clone was seen a few times. The chain joins TRBV5-4 to TRBJ2-7; the D is unclear. Trimming took 3 bases from V and 3 from J, leaving 19 bases between them. The CDR3 length is 16 residues. Germline V gene lookup returns CDR1 SGHNT and CDR2 YYREEE (reference sequence). CDR3 protein: CASSSLTRDSSYEQYF. Here the CDR3 DNA reads TGTGCCAGCAGCTCCTTGACTCGAGATAGTAGCTACGAGCAGTACTTC.

V is TRBV19 and J is TRBJ1-3; D is undetermined. CDR1 and CDR2 (germline): LNHDA, SQIVND (reference sequence). The CDR3 is made up of 16 amino acids. Trimming took off 4 bases at V and 0 bases at J, with 13 bases between the two ends. The CDR3 loop reads CASSTWTRNSGNTIYF. The CDR3 nucleotides read TGTGCCAGTAGTACCTGGACGAGGAACTCTGGAAACACCATATATTTT.

The V gene is TRBV10-3, the J gene TRBJ2-5; tentative D call: TRBD2 (5 bases). Looked up from germline, CDR1 is ENHRY and CDR2 is SYGVKD. This CDR3 spans 13 amino acids. V was cut by 6 bases and J by 4 bases, with 12 bases left in between. The CDR3 loop is CAISGQAGETQYF. In nucleotides, the CDR3 is TGTGCCATCAGCGGGCAGGCGGGAGAGACCCAGTACTTC.

This clone was recorded a few times. This sequence joins TRBV28 and TRBJ2-1; 12 nucleotides match TRBD2. The V gene end was trimmed by 11 bases and the J gene end by 4 bases; junction bases not matched to a gene: 12. This CDR3 has 16 amino acids. Germline CDR1 MDHEN, CDR2 SYDVKM. The chain's CDR3 is CALTSGSPTLYNEQFF. The CDR3 DNA reads TGTGCCTTGACTAGCGGGAGCCCAACACTTTACAATGAGCAGTTCTTC.

To note about this clone: Other DNA sequences from this sample encode an identical CDR3 as well. The chain has TRBV6-1 and TRBJ2-5, with TRBD1 identical over 7 bases. Germline assignment: CDR1 MNHNS and CDR2 SASEGT. Trimming cost V 1 base and J 1 base; bases outside gene matches: 6. CDR3 length: 16 amino acids. As DNA, the CDR3 is TGTGCCAGCAGTGAAGGATTACGACAGGGCCAAGAGACCCAGTACTTC. It yields the protein CASSEGLRQGQETQYF.

This clone appeared once. The chain recombines TRBV25-1 with TRBJ2-1; TRBD1 is a possible D gene (6 bases). CDR3 length equals 14 residues. Germline CDR1 MGHDK, CDR2 SYGVNS. The V gene lost 7 bases and the J gene lost 0 bases, with 10 bases spanning the gap. The CDR3 spells CASTGTNSYNEQFF. The CDR3 DNA is TGTGCCAGCACCGGGACAAACTCCTACAATGAGCAGTTCTTC.

There are a few counts of this clone. The chain uses TRBV6-1 and TRBJ2-6; no firm D call. Germline CDR1 MNHNS, CDR2 SASEGT. V lost 0 bases and J 4 bases, leaving 4 bases between the germline ends. The CDR3 length is 14 residues. CDR3 in amino acids: CASSEAGGANVLTF. The CDR3 DNA sequence: TGTGCCAGCAGTGAAGCCGGGGGGGCCAACGTCCTGACTTTC.

The V call is TRBV18, the J call TRBJ2-5; 7 bases agree with TRBD1. In germline, CDR1 is KGHSH, CDR2 LQKENI. The V and J ends lost 0 bases and 4 bases, in that order; junction bases with no gene match: 14. The CDR3 spans 18 residues. The CDR3 bases are TGTGCCAGCTCACCACCGTATGCTTACAGGGGAACCAGAGAGACCCAGTACTTC. Protein product: CASSPPYAYRGTRETQYF.

This rearrangement joins TRBV7-2 to TRBJ2-1, with TRBD2 matching 7 bases. Germline loops: CDR1 SGHTA, CDR2 FQGNSA. Germline trimming cut 5 bases from V and 1 base from J; bases unmatched to any gene: 5. The CDR3 covers 15 residues. The CDR3 loop reads CASSTSGASYNEQFF. The CDR3 DNA is TGTGCCAGCAGCACGAGCGGGGCATCCTACAATGAGCAGTTCTTC.

Only a few counts were recorded for this clone. The chain carries TRBV7-2 and TRBJ2-1; D not resolved. The CDR3 spans 15 residues. Germline-derived CDR1 and CDR2 are SGHTA and FQGNSA. Trimming stripped 6 bases from V and 1 base from J, with 13 bases between. CDR3 coding DNA: TGTGCCAGCAGGGCCGAGAGTGGGTCCTACAATGAGCAGTTCTTC. Protein sequence: CASRAESGSYNEQFF. The whole variable domain, remainder taken from reference TRBV7-2 and TRBJ2-1, is GAGVSQSPSNKVTEKGKDVELRCDPISGHTALYWYRQSLGQGLEFLIYFQGNSAPDKSGLPSDRFSAERTGGSVSTLTIQRTQQEDSAVYLCASRAESGSYNEQFFGPGTRLTVL.

The chain recombines TRBV11-3 with TRBJ2-7; 7 positions agree with TRBD1. Germline CDR1 and CDR2: SGHNT and YENEEA. The CDR3 contains 13 residues. The J segment lost 7 bases and the V segment lost 2 bases, leaving 5 bases of the junction unmatched. CDR3 residues: CASSLSAGGEQYF. The DNA of the CDR3 is TGTGCCAGCAGCTTATCAGCAGGGGGTGAGCAGTACTTC.

The V gene is TRBV7-8, the J gene TRBJ2-5; 7 nucleotides match TRBD2. The CDR3 extends over 16 amino acids. Per germline, CDR1 SGHVS and CDR2 FQNEAQ. V was pared by 1 base and J by 1 base, with 6 bases of the junction left unmatched. DNA for the CDR3: TGTGCCAGCAGCTTAGGGTCAGCGGGGCTCCAAGAGACCCAGTACTTC. The encoded protein is CASSLGSAGLQETQYF. Full variable domain (outside the CDR3, taken from reference TRBV7-8 and TRBJ2-5): GAGVSQSPRYKVAKRGQDVALRCDPISGHVSLFWYQQALGQGPEFLTYFQNEAQLDKSGLPSDRFFAERPEGSVSTLKIQRTQQEDSAVYLCASSLGSAGLQETQYFGPGTRLLVL.